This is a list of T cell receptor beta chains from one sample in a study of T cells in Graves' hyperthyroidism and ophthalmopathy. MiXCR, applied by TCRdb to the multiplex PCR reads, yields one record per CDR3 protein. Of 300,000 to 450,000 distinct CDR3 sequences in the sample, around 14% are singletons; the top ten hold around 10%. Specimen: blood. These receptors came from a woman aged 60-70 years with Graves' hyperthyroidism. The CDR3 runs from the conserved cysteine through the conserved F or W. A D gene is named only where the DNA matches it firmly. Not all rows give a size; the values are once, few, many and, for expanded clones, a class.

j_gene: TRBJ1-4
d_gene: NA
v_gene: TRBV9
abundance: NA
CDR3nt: TGTGCCAGCAGCGTAGGTCCCGTCGGCGGGGGCGTAAGTGAAAAACTGTTTTTT
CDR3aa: CASSVGPVGGGVSEKLFF

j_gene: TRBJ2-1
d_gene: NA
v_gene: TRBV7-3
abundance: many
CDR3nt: TGTGCCAGCAGCGAGGGACTCCCCGGGTGGAATGAGCAGTTCTTC
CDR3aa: CASSEGLPGWNEQFF

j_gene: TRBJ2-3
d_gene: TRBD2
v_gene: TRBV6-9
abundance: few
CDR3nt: TGTGCCAGCAGTTACCCCGGGAGCGGGAGTATCGCAGATACGCAGTATTTT
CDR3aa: CASSYPGSGSIADTQYF

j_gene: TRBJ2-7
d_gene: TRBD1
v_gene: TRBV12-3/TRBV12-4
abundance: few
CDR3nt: TGTGCCAGCAGCCCTACACCGGGACAGGGGTTTTACGAGCAGTACTTC
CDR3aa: CASSPTPGQGFYEQYF

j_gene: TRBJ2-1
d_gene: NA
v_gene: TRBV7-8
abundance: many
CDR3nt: TGTGCCAGCAGCCCGCTAGTTATAAGCGATGAGCAGTTCTTC
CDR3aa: CASSPLVISDEQFF

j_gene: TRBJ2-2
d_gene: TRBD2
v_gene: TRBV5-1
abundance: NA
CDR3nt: TGCGCCAGCAGCAAACTAGCGGCCATGAACACCGGGGAGCTGTTTTTT
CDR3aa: CASSKLAAMNTGELFF

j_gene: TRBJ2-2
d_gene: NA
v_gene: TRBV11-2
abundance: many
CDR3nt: TGTGCCAGCAGCCCCCGTCCAGCCGGGGAGCTGTTTTTT
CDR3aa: CASSPRPAGELFF

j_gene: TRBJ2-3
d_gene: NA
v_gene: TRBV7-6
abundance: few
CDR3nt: TGTGCCAGCAGCTCGTCCCGAGATACGCAGTATTTT
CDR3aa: CASSSSRDTQYF

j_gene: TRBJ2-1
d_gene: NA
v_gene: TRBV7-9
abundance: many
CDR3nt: TGTGCCAGCAGCCCCCCCGAGGTCTACAATGAGCAGTTCTTC
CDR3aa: CASSPPEVYNEQFF

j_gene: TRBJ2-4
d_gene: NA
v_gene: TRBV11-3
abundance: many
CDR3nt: TGTGCCAGCAGCTTCTCCCGTCCCAGGGGTGACATTCAGTACTTC
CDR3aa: CASSFSRPRGDIQYF

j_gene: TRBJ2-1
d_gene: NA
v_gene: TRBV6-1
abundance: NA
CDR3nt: TGTGCCCTAAGCGTGGGAACCTACAATGAGCAGTTCTTC
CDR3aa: CALSVGTYNEQFF

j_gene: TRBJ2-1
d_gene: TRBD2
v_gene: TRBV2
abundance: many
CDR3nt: TGTGCCAGCAGGGAACTAGCGGGAGGGAACAATGAGCAGTTCTTC
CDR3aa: CASRELAGGNNEQFF

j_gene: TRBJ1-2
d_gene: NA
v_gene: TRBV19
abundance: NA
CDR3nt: TGTGCCAGTAGTATACGCGGGCAGTCGTTTAACTATGGCTACACCTTC
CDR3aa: CASSIRGQSFNYGYTF

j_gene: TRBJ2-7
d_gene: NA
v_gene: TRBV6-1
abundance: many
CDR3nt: TGTGCCAGCAGTAGTGAACGGTCGGGGAGAGGGGGCGAGCAGTACTTC
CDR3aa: CASSSERSGRGGEQYF

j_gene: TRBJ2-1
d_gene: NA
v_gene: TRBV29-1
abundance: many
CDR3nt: TGCAGCGCCGGCAGGGGGGATGTATTGGCTGAGCAGTTCTTC
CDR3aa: CSAGRGDVLAEQFF

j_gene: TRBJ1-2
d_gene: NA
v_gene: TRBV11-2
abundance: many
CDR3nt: TGTGCCAGCAGCCTTCACCGGGACCGTAACTATGGCTACACCTTC
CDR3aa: CASSLHRDRNYGYTF

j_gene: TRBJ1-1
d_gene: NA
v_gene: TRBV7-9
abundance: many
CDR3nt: TGTGCCAGCAGCTACCGGACAGAGAACACTGAAGCTTTCTTT
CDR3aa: CASSYRTENTEAFF

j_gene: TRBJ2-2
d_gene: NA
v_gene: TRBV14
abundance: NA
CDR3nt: TGTGCCGGCAGGCTTACGAACACCGGGGAGCTGTTTTTT
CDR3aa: CAGRLTNTGELFF

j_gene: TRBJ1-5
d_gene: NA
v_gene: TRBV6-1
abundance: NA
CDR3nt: TGTGCCAGCAGTGTACAGGGCCAGAGCAATCAGCCCCAGCATTTT
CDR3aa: CASSVQGQSNQPQHF

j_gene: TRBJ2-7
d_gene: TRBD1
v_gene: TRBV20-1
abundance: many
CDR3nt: TGCAGTGCCCCGGGACAGGGCTACGAGCAGTACTTC
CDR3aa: CSAPGQGYEQYF

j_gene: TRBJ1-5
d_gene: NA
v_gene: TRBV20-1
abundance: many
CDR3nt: TGCAGTGCTAGAGATCGGGGGGTGAGCAATCAGCCCCAGCATTTT
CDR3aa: CSARDRGVSNQPQHF

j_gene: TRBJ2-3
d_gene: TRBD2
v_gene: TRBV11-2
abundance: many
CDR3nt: TGTGCCAGCAGCTTAGTTAGCGGGGCGGATACGCAGTATTTT
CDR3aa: CASSLVSGADTQYF

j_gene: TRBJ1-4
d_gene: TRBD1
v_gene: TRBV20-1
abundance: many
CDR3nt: TGCAGTGCTAAACCGACAGGGGGCGTTGAAAAACTGTTTTTT
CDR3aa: CSAKPTGGVEKLFF